This entry features one T cell receptor beta chain sequence. The antigen is not known. The data belong to a study of identical twins. Study-level findings and limits: Interpretation of the results relied on cross-sectional statistical analysis and not on following the same donors.

TCRdb reprocessed the 5' RACE reads with MiXCR, giving one entry per CDR3 protein. Counted here are 550,000 to 700,000 distinct CDR3 sequences, over 20% occurring once; the ten biggest clones make up approximately 4.5%. Each donor (without exception) was a healthy Caucasian. From germline, CDR1 is SQVTM and CDR2 ANQGSEA. With 6 bases clipped from V and 8 bases from J, the junction kept 11 bases outside the gene matches. The CDR3 covers 13 residues. Another study also made use of these data, one on T cells expressing NK-cell markers. That study adds: Dominant NKG2C+ clonotypes were found to form roughly 1.0-7.0% of CD8+ T cells in six donors. For several donors, these clonotypes were likewise the leading ones in the CD3+CD56-NKG2C+ fraction.

The sample consisted of PBMCs. The TCR originated in a woman between 18 and 29 years old in good health. The chain is built from TRBV29-1 and TRBJ1-2; TRBD1 aligns across 8 bases. This CDR3 is CSVVDRDFLGYTF. In nucleotides, the CDR3 is TGCAGCGTGGTGGACAGGGATTTTTTAGGCTACACCTTC.